This is a list of T cell receptor beta chains from one sample in a study of blood T cell repertoires in COVID-19. Assay used: immunoSEQ multiplex PCR; TCRdb lists only in-frame clones, some missing. Of roughly 38,000 clones listed, approximately 80% are singletons. Sample: peripheral blood. These receptors were collected from a man aged 55 to 70 with active COVID-19. Both conserved end residues are part of each CDR3. D genes are given only for firm matches. Expanded clones get a size class; other rows say once, few or many, or leave the size out.

cdr3_length	v_call	d_call	j_call	clone_size	cdr3_nt	cdr3_aa
17	TRBV10-3	.	TRBJ1-1	once	TGTGCCATCAGTGAGTCGACGTTCGGCGGCGCCAGCACTGAAGCTTTCTTT	CAISESTFGGASTEAFF
19	TRBV19	TRBD1	TRBJ1-6	.	TGTGCCAGTAGTTTGGGTCCGGGACAGGGATTCCTAGGGGATTCACCCCTCCACTTT	CASSLGPGQGFLGDSPLHF
17	TRBV28	.	TRBJ1-1	.	TGTGCCAGCAGCAAAATAATCCCGCGGGGCCTGAACACTGAAGCTTTCTTT	CASSKIIPRGLNTEAFF
12	TRBV29-1	TRBD1	TRBJ1-2	.	TGCAGCGTTGGGACAGGGTTCGATGGCTACACCTTC	CSVGTGFDGYTF
15	TRBV18	TRBD2	TRBJ2-1	once	TGTGCCAGCTCACCGAAGCGGGGGGGCCGGAATGAGCAGTTCTTC	CASSPKRGGRNEQFF
11	TRBV20-1	.	TRBJ1-2	.	TGCAGTGCAGTCGGTAACTATGGCTACACCTTC	CSAVGNYGYTF
14	TRBV4-1	.	TRBJ2-7	few	TGCGCCAGCAGCGAGGACACTCGGGCCCGAGAGCAGTACTTC	CASSEDTRAREQYF
14	TRBV5-1	TRBD2	TRBJ2-7	few	TGCGCCAGCAGCTTGGGCGGGAGTCCCTACGAGCAGTACTTC	CASSLGGSPYEQYF
17	TRBV6-2/TRBV6-3	TRBD2	TRBJ2-1	.	TGTGCCAGCAGTTCTAACCCGGGGACTACCACCTACAATGAGCAGTTCTTC	CASSSNPGTTTYNEQFF
14	TRBV21-1	.	TRBJ2-3	.	TGTGCCAGCAGCCCCCGGGGTCCCACAGATACGCAGTATTTT	CASSPRGPTDTQYF
14	TRBV6-4	TRBD2	TRBJ2-3	.	TGTGCCAGCGCGGATAGCGGGAGCACAGATACGCAGTATTTT	CASADSGSTDTQYF
14	TRBV7-8	.	TRBJ1-1	.	TGTGCCAGCAGCACCGAGAGAGGGAACACTGAAGCTTTCTTT	CASSTERGNTEAFF
15	TRBV6-5	TRBD2	TRBJ2-1	.	TGTGCCAGCAGTCCGGGACTAGCCGCCTACAATGAGCAGTTCTTC	CASSPGLAAYNEQFF
14	TRBV6-2/TRBV6-3	.	TRBJ2-5	.	TGTGCCAGCAGTTATTTAAGGGGTGGAGAGACCCAGTACTTC	CASSYLRGGETQYF
12	TRBV5-1	TRBD1	TRBJ2-7	once	TGCGCCAGCCGCCTGACAGGGGGCGAGCAGTACTTC	CASRLTGGEQYF
15	TRBV4-3	.	TRBJ2-7	.	TGCGCCAGCAGCCAAGAGACTGGACGGGAAGATCAGCAGTACTTC	CASSQETGREDQQYF
14	TRBV5-1	.	TRBJ1-4	.	TGCGCCAGTAACTCCGGTACAGATAATGAAAAACTGTTTTTT	CASNSGTDNEKLFF
13	TRBV2	TRBD1	TRBJ2-7	.	TGTGCCAGCTTGCCGGACAGGGGATCCGAGCAGTACTTC	CASLPDRGSEQYF
14	TRBV30	.	TRBJ1-2	.	TGTGCCTGGAGTGTACTGTCGCCTCCCCGGGGCTACACCTTC	CAWSVLSPPRGYTF
15	TRBV15	.	TRBJ1-4	.	TGTGCCACCAGCAGACTTAAGACAGGAAATGAAAAACTGTTTTTT	CATSRLKTGNEKLFF
13	TRBV6-6	.	TRBJ2-5	few	TGTGCCAGCACCCAAAGGAGATCGGAGACCCAGTACTTC	CASTQRRSETQYF
17	TRBV18	TRBD1	TRBJ1-2	.	TGTGCCAGCTCACCAGCAACAGGGGGCGCGGTGCTAGGAGGCTACACCTTC	CASSPATGGAVLGGYTF
13	TRBV20-1	.	TRBJ1-1	few	TGCAGTGCTAGTTCTCAGGGGCGGTCTGAAGCTTTCTTT	CSASSQGRSEAFF
13	TRBV28	.	TRBJ1-1	.	TGTGCCAGCAGTCCCCTGGGAGGGACTGAAGCTTTCTTT	CASSPLGGTEAFF
14	TRBV4-1	.	TRBJ1-5	.	TGCGCCAGCAGCCAATTGGTGGTCGGGCAGCCCCAGCATTTT	CASSQLVVGQPQHF
14	TRBV6-2/TRBV6-3	TRBD1	TRBJ1-1	.	TGTGCCAGCAGTTATCAGGGGGTTGGCACTGAAGCTTTCTTT	CASSYQGVGTEAFF
16	TRBV2	.	TRBJ1-3	.	TGTGCCAGCAGCGCCTTAGGGGCTAGCGGTGGAAACACCATATATTTT	CASSALGASGGNTIYF
13	TRBV6-6	.	TRBJ2-7	.	TGTGCCAGCACGGTGGGAGCTCCTAACGAGCAGTACTTC	CASTVGAPNEQYF
13	TRBV9	.	TRBJ2-7	.	TGTGCCAGCAGCGGACCGGACAACTACGAGCAGTACTTC	CASSGPDNYEQYF
19	TRBV7-9	TRBD1	TRBJ1-2	.	TGTGCCAGCAGCTTAGAACCGGGACAGGGGCCCTTTAGTAACTATGGCTACACCTTC	CASSLEPGQGPFSNYGYTF
11	TRBV6-2/TRBV6-3	TRBD1	TRBJ2-7	.	TGTGCCAGCAGCACAGGGGTCGAGCAGTACTTC	CASSTGVEQYF
10	TRBV29-1	.	TRBJ1-2	.	TGCAGCGTTGCCAGCTATGGCTACACCTTC	CSVASYGYTF